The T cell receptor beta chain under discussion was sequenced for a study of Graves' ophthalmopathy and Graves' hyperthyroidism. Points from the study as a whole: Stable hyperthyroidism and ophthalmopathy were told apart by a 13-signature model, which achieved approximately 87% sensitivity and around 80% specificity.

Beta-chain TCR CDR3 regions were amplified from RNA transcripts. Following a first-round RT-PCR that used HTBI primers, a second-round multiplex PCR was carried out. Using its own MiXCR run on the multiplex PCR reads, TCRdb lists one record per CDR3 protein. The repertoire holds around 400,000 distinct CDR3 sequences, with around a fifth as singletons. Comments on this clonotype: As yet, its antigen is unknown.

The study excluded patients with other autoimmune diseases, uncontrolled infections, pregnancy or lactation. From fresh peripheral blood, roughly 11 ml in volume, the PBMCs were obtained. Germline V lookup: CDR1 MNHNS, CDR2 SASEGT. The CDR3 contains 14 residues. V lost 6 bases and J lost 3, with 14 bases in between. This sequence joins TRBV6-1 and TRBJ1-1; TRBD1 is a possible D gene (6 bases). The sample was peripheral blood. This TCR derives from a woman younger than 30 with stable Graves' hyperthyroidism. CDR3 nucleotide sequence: TGTGCCAGCAGCCCCACAGGGTTTTACACTGAAGCTTTCTTT. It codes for CASSPTGFYTEAFF.